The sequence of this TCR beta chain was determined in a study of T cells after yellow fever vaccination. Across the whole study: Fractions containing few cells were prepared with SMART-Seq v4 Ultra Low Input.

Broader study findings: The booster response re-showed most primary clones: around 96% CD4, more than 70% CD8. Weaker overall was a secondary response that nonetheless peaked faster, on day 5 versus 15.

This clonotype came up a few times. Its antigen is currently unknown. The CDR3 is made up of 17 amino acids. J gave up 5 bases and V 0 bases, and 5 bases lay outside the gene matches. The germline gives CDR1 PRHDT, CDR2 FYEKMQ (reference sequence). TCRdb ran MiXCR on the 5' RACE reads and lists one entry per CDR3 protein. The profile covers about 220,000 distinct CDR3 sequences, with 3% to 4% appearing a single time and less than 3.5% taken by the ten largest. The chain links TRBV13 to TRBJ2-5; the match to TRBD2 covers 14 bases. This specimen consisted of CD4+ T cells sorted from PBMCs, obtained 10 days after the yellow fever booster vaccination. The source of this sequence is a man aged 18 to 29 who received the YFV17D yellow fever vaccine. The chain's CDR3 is CASSLGRGLAGDETQYF. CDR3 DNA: TGTGCCAGCAGCTTAGGCAGGGGACTAGCGGGGGACGAGACCCAGTACTTC.